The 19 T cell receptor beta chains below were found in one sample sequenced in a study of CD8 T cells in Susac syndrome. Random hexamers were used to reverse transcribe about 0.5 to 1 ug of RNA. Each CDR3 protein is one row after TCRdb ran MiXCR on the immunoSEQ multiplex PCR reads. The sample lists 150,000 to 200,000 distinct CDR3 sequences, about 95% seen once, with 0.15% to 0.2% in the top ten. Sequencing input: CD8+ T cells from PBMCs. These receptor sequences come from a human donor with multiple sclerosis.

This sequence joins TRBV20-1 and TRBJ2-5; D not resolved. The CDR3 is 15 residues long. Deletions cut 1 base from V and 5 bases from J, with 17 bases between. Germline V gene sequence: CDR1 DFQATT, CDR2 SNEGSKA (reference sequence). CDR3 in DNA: TGCAGTGCTAGAGTGGAAGTTTCGGTTGGGGAGACCCAGTACTTC. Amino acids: CSARVEVSVGETQYF.

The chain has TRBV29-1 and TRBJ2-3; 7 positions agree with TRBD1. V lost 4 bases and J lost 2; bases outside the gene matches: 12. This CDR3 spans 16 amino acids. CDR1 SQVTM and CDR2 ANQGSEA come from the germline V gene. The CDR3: CSVGIRGTAYTDTQYF. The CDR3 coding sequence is TGCAGCGTTGGTATAAGGGGGACAGCTTACACAGATACGCAGTATTTT.

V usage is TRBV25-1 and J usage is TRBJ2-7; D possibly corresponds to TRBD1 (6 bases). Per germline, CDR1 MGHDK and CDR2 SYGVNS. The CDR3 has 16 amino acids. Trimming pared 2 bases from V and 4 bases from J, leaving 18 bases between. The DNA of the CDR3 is TGTGCCAGCAGTGAAGGTCTCACCAGGGGCGGATACGAGCAGTACTTC. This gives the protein CASSEGLTRGGYEQYF.

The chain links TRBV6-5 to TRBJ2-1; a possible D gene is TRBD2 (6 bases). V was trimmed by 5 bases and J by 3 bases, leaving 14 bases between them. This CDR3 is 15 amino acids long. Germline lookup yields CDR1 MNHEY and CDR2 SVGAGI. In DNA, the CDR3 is TGTGCCAGCAGTCAAACCGGGACTTTCTACAATGAGCAGTTCTTC. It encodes CASSQTGTFYNEQFF.

The CDR3 DNA is TGTGCCAGCAGCCCGGGACTAGCGGGGGGTATCTCCTACGAGCAGTACTTC. The encoded protein is CASSPGLAGGISYEQYF. The chain has TRBV9 and TRBJ2-7; 15 bases align to TRBD2. Per germline, CDR1 SGDLS and CDR2 YYNGEE. The trim removed 4 bases at V and 0 bases at J, leaving 5 bases unmatched. The CDR3 spans 17 residues.

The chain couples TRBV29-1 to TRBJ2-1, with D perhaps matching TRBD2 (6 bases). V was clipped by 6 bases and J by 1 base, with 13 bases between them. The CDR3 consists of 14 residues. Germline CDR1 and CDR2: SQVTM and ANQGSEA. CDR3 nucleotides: TGCAGCGTGGTGGGAGGAGTATCCTACAATGAGCAGTTCTTC. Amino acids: CSVVGGVSYNEQFF.

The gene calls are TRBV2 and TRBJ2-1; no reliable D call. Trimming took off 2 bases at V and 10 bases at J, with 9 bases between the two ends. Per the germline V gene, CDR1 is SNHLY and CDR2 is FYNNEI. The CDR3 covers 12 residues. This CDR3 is CASSESRREQFF. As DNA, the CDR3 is TGTGCCAGCAGTGAATCTCGTAGAGAGCAGTTCTTC.

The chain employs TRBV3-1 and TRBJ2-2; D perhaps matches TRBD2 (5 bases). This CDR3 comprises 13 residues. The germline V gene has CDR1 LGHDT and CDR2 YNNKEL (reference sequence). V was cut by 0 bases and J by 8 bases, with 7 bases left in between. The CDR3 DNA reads TGTGCCAGCAGCCAAGATCGAGGGGGGGAGCTGTTTTTT. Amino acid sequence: CASSQDRGGELFF.

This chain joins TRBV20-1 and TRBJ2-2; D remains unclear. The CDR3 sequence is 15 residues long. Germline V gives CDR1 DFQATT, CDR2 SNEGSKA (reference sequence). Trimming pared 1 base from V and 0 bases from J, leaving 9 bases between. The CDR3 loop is CSARGRLSNTGELFF. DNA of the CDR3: TGCAGTGCTAGAGGACGGCTTTCGAACACCGGGGAGCTGTTTTTT.

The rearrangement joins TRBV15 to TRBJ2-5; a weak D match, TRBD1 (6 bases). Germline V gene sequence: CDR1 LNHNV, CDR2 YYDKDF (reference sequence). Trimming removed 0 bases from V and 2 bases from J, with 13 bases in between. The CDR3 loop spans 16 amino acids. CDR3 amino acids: CATSRDLIGGQETQYF. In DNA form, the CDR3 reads TGTGCCACCAGCAGAGATCTGATAGGGGGTCAAGAGACCCAGTACTTC.

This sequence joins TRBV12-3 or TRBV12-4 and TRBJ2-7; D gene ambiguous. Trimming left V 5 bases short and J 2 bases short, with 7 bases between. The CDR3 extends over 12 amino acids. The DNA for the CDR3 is TGTGCCAGCAGTCTTATAACCTACGAGCAGTACTTC. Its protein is CASSLITYEQYF.

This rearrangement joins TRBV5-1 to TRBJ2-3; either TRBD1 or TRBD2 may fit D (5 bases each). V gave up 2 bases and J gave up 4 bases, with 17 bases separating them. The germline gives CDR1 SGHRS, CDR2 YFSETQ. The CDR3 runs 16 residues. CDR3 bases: TGCGCCAGCAGCTTATGGACCCCCCGGGACGCAGATACGCAGTATTTT. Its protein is CASSLWTPRDADTQYF. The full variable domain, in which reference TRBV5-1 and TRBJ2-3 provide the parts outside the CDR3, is KAGVTQTPRYLIKTRGQQVTLSCSPISGHRSVSWYQQTPGQGLQFLFEYFSETQRNKGNFPGRFSGRQFSNSRSEMNVSTLELGDSALYLCASSLWTPRDADTQYFGPGTRLTVL.

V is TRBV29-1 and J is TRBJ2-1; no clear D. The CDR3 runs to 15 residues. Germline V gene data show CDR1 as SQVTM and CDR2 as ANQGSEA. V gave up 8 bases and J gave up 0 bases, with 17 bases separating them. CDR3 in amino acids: CSLLGLNVSYNEQFF. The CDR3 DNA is TGCAGCCTACTGGGATTGAATGTCTCCTACAATGAGCAGTTCTTC.

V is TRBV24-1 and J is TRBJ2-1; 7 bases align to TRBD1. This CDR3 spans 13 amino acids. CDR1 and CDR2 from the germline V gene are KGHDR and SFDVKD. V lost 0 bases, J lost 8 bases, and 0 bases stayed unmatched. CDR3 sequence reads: CATSDLGTDEQFF. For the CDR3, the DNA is TGTGCCACCAGTGATTTGGGGACAGATGAGCAGTTCTTC.

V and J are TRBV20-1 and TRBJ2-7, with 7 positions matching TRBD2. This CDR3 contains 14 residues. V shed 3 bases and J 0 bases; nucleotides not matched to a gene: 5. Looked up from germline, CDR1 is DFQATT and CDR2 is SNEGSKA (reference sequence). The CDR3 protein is CSARMGGNSYEQYF. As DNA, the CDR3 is TGCAGTGCTAGGATGGGGGGGAACTCCTACGAGCAGTACTTC.

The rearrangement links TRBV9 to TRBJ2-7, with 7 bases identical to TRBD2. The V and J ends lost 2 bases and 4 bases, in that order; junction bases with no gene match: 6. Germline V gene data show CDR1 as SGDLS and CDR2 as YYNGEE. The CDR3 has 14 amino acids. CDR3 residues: CASSVGGSGYEQYF. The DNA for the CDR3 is TGTGCCAGCAGCGTCGGCGGGAGTGGGTACGAGCAGTACTTC.

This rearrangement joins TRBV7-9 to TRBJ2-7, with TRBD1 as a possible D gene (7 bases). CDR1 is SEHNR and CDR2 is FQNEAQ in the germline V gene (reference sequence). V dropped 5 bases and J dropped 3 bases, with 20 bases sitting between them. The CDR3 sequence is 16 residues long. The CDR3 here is CASSPSWGDSDYEQYF. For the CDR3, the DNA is TGTGCCAGCAGCCCCTCTTGGGGGGACAGCGACTACGAGCAGTACTTC.

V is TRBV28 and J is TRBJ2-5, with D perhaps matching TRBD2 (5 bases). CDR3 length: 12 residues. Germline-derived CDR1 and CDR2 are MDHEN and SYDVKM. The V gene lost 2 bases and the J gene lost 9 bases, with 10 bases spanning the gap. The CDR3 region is CASSLIPGAQYF. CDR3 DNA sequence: TGTGCCAGCAGTTTAATTCCCGGGGCCCAGTACTTC.

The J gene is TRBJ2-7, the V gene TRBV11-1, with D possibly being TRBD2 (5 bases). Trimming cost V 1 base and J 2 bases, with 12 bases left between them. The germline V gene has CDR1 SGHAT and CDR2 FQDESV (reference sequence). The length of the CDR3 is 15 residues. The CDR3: CASSLERGLPYEQYF. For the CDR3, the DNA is TGTGCCAGCAGCTTAGAGCGAGGGCTTCCCTACGAGCAGTACTTC. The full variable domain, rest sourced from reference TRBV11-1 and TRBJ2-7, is EAEVAQSPRYKITEKSQAVAFWCDPISGHATLYWYRQILGQGPELLVQFQDESVVDDSQLPKDRFSAERLKGVDSTLKIQPAELGDSAMYLCASSLERGLPYEQYFGPGTRLTVT.